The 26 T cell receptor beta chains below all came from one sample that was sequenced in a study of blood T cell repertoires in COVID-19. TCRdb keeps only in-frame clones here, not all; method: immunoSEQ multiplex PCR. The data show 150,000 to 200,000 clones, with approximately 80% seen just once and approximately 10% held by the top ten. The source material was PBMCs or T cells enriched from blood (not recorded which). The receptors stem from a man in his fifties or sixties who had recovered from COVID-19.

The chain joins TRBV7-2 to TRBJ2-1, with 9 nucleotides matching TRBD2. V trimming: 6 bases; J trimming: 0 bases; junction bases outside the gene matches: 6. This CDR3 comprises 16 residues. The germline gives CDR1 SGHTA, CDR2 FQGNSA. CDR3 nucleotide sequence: TGTGCCAGCAGTCCTAGCGGGGTTAGCTCCTACAATGAGCAGTTCTTC. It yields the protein CASSPSGVSSYNEQFF.

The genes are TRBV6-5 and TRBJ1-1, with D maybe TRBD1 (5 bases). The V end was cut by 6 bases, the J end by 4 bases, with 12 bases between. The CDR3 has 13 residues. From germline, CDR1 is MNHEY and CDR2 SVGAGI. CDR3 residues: CASSPSGATEAFF. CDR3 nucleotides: TGTGCCAGCAGCCCATCTGGGGCCACTGAAGCTTTCTTT.

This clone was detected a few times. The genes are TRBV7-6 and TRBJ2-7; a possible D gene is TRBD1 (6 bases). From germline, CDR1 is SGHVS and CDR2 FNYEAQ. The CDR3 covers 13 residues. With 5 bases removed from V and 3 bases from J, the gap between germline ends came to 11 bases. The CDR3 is CASSRGQYYEQYF. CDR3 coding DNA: TGTGCCAGCAGCCGCGGACAGTACTACGAGCAGTACTTC.

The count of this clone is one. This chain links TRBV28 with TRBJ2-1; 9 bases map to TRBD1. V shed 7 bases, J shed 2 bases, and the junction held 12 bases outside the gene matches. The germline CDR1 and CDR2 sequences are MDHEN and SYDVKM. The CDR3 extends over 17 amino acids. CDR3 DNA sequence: TGTGCCAGCAAAACCCCCTCCGGGACAGGGCCCTACAATGAGCAGTTCTTC. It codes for CASKTPSGTGPYNEQFF.

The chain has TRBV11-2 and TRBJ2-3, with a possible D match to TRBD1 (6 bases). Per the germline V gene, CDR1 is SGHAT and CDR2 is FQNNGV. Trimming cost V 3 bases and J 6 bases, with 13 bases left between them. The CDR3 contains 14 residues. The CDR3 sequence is CASSFDRKTDTQYF. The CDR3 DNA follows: TGTGCCAGCAGCTTCGACAGGAAAACCGATACGCAGTATTTT. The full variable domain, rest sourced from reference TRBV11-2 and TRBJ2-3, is EAGVAQSPRYKIIEKRQSVAFWCNPISGHATLYWYQQILGQGPKLLIQFQNNGVVDDSQLPKDRFSAERLKGVDSTLKIQPAKLEDSAVYLCASSFDRKTDTQYFGPGTRLTVL.

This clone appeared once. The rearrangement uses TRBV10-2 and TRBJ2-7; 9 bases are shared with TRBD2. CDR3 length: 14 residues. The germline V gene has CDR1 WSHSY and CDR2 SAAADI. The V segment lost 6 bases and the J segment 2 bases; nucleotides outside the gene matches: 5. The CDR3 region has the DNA TGCGCCAGCAGAAGACTAGCGGATACCTACGAGCAGTACTTC. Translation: CASRRLADTYEQYF.

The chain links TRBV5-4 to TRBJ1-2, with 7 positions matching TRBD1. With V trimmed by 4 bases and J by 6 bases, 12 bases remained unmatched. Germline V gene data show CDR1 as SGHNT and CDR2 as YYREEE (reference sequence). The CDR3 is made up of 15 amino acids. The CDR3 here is CASSQRGGTAHGYTF. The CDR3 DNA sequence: TGTGCCAGCAGCCAGAGGGGCGGGACAGCCCATGGCTACACCTTC.

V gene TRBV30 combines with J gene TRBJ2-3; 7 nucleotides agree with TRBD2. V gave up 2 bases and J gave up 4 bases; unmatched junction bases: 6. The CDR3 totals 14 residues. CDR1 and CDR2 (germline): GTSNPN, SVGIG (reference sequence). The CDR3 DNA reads TGTGCCTGGAGTAAGCTAGCGGTAGCAGATACGCAGTATTTT. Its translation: CAWSKLAVADTQYF.

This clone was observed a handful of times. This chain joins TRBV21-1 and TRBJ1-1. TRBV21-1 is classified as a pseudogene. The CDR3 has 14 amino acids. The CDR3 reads CASSPKRVLSEAFF. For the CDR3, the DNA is TGTGCCAGCAGCCCCAAGAGGGTATTGTCTGAAGCTTTCTTT.

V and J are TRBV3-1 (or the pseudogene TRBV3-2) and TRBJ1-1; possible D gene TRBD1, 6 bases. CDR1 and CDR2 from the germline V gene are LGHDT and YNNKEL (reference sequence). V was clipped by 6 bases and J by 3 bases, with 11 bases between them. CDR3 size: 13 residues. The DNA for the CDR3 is TGTGCCAGCAGATACCAGGGGTACACTGAAGCTTTCTTT. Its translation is CASRYQGYTEAFF.

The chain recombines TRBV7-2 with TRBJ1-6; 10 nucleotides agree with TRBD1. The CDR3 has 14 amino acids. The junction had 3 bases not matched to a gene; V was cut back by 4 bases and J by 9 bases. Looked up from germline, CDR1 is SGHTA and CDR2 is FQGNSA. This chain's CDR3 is CASSSGTGVSPLHF. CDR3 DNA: TGTGCCAGCAGCTCTGGGACAGGGGTTTCACCCCTCCACTTT.

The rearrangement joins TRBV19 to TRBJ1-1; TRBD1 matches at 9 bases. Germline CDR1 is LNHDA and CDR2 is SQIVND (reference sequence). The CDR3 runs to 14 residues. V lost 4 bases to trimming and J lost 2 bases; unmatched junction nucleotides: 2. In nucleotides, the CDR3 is TGTGCCAGTAGTACACAGGGGGCAAACACTGAAGCTTTCTTT. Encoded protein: CASSTQGANTEAFF.

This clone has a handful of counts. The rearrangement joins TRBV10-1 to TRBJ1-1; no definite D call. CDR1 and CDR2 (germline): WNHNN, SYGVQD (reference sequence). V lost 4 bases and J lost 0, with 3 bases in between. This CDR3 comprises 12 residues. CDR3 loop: CASSAMNTEAFF. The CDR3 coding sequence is TGCGCCAGCAGTGCAATGAACACTGAAGCTTTCTTT.

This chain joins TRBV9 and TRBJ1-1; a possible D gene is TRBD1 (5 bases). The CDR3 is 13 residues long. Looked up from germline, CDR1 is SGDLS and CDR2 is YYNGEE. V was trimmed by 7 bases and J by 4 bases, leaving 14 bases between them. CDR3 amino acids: CASGGGTGTEAFF. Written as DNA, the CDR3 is TGTGCCAGCGGGGGAGGGACGGGCACTGAAGCTTTCTTT.

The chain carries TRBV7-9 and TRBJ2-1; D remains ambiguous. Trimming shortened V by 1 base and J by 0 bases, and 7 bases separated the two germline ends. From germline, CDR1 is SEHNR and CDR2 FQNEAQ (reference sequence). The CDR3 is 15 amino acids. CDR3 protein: CASSLDASSYNEQFF. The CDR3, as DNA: TGTGCCAGCAGCTTAGACGCCAGCTCCTACAATGAGCAGTTCTTC.

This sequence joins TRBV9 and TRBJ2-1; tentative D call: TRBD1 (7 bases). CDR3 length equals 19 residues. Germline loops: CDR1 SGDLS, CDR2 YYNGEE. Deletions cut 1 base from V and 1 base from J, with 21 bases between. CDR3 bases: TGTGCCAGCAGCGTACCGGCCACCCCAGGGGGGCATTCCTACAATGAGCAGTTCTTC. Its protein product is CASSVPATPGGHSYNEQFF.

CDR3 DNA: TGTGCCAGCAGTGAAGACAGGGCGGCGACCCAGTACTTC. It specifies CASSEDRAATQYF. The chain is built from TRBV2 and TRBJ2-5; tentative D call: TRBD1 (6 bases). V was shortened by 1 base and J by 7 bases, with 10 bases between the two germline ends. The CDR3 length is 13 residues. Germline lookup yields CDR1 SNHLY and CDR2 FYNNEI.

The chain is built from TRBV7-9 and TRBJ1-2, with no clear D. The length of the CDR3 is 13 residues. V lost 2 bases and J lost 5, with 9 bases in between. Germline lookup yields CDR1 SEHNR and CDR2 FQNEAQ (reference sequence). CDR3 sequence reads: CASSLPQMYGYTF. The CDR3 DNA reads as TGTGCCAGCAGCTTACCACAGATGTATGGCTACACCTTC. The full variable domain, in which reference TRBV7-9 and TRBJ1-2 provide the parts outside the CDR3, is DTGVSQNPRHKITKRGQNVTFRCDPISEHNRLYWYRQTLGQGPEFLTYFQNEAQLEKSRLLSDRFSAERPKGSFSTLEIQRTEQGDSAMYLCASSLPQMYGYTFGSGTRLTVV.

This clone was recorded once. The CDR3 loop reads CASSFRGGRQHF. The CDR3, as DNA: TGTGCCAGCAGTTTTCGCGGGGGGCGCCAGCATTTT. The V and J genes are TRBV28 and TRBJ1-5, with D possibly being TRBD1 (6 bases). The germline V gene encodes CDR1 MDHEN and CDR2 SYDVKM. This CDR3 is built from 12 residues. V gave up 3 bases and J gave up 12 bases, with 12 bases separating them. Complete variable domain (other parts from reference TRBV28 and TRBJ1-5): DVKVTQSSRYLVKRTGEKVFLECVQDMDHENMFWYRQDPGLGLRLIYFSYDVKMKEKGDIPEGYSVSREKKERFSLILESASTNQTSMYLCASSFRGGRQHFGDGTRLSIL.

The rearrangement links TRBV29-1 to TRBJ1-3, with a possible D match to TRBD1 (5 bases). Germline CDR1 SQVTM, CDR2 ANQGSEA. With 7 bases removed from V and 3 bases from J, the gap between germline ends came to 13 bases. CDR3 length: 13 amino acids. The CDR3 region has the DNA TGCAGCGGGAGGGGAGGCATTGGAAACACCATATATTTT. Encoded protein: CSGRGGIGNTIYF.

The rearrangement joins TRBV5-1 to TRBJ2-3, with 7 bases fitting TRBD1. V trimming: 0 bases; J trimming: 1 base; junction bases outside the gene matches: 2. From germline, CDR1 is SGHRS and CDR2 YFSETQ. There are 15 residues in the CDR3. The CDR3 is CASSLEGAGTDTQYF. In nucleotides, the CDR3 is TGCGCCAGCAGCTTGGAGGGGGCTGGCACAGATACGCAGTATTTT. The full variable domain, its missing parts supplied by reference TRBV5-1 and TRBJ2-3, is KAGVTQTPRYLIKTRGQQVTLSCSPISGHRSVSWYQQTPGQGLQFLFEYFSETQRNKGNFPGRFSGRQFSNSRSEMNVSTLELGDSALYLCASSLEGAGTDTQYFGPGTRLTVL.

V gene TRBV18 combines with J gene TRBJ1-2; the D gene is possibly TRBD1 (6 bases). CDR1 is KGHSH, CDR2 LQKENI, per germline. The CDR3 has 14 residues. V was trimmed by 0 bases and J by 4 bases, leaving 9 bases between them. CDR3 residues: CASSPPGTSYGYTF. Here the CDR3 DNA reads TGTGCCAGCTCACCACCCGGGACAAGCTATGGCTACACCTTC.

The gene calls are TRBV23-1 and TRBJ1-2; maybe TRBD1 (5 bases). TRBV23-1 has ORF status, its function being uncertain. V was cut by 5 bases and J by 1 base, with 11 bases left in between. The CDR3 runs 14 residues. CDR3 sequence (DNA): TGCGCCAGCAGTTCAGGGAATTTTAACTATGGCTACACCTTC. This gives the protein CASSSGNFNYGYTF.

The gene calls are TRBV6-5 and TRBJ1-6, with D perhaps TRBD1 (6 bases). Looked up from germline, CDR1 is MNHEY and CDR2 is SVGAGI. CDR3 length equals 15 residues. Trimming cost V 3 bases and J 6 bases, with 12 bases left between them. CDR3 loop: CASSYRQGLNSPLHF. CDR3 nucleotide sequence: TGTGCCAGCAGTTATCGTCAGGGGCTTAATTCACCCCTCCACTTT.

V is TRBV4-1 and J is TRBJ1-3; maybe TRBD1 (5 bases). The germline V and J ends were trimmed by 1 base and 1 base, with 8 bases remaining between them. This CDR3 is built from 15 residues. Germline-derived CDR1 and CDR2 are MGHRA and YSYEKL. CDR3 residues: CASSQVQGSGNTIYF. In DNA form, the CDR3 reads TGCGCCAGCAGCCAAGTTCAGGGTTCTGGAAACACCATATATTTT.

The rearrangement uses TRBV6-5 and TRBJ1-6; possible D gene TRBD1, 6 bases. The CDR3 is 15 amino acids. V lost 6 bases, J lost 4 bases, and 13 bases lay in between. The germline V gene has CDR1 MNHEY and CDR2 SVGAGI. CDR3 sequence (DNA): TGTGCCAGCAGGACGACAGGCGGTTATAATTCACCCCTCCACTTT. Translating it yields CASRTTGGYNSPLHF.